This TCR beta chain was identified during a study of cytomegalovirus exposure and HLA in healthy donors. The study ran its PCR with 60 Vbeta and 13 Jbeta primers. Assay: immunoSEQ multiplex PCR; the TCRdb copy retains only in-frame clones and omits some. Of roughly 190,000 clones listed, around 80% are singletons. It was healthy bone marrow donors who served as donors. Losses at the gene ends were 8 bases for V and 0 bases for J; bases not matched to a gene: 0. CDR1 and CDR2 (germline): MNHEY, SMNVEV (reference sequence). The CDR3 consists of 14 residues. Notes on this clone: Its specificity is not known. The same CDR3 is also encoded by other DNA sequences in this sample.

Study-wide points: Later analysis associated a missense DCLRE1C variant with TCR beta V- and J-gene trimming. It was likely that a cluster of highly shared sequence variants was a sequencing artifact.

The rearrangement uses TRBV27 and TRBJ1-3; 11 nucleotides align to TRBD1. The sequencing input was PBMCs. The clonotype originates from a man aged 40-55 years in good health and CMV-seropositive. CDR3 nucleotide sequence: TGTGCCAGCGGGACAGGGGGCTCTGGAAACACCATATATTTT. It yields the protein CASGTGGSGNTIYF.